What follows are 28 T cell receptor beta chains derived from one specimen sequenced in a study of T cell repertoires in ileal Crohn's disease (dated by TCRdb to the late 2010s). Library preparation was by the immunoSEQ multiplex PCR assay. What TCRdb holds here is the immuneACCESS table cut down to in-frame rearrangements. Part of the clones is not present; checked against another copy, under half of the missing clones reflect an unresolved V gene, and the others are unexplained. Within this sample are around 7,400 clones, with around 83% of them counted one time only. The top ten hold 7% to 9% of the sample. Sequencing was performed on ileal tissue. The receptors here all came from an adult with Crohn's disease.

The chain employs TRBV4-1 and TRBJ1-2; D is uncertain. CDR1 is MGHRA and CDR2 is YSYEKL in the germline V gene. Trimming removed 0 bases at V and 5 bases at J, with 13 bases between. The CDR3 contains 15 residues. As DNA, the CDR3 is TGCGCCAGCAGCCAAGAGGGAAACAGCGGATATGGCTACACCTTC. Encoded protein: CASSQEGNSGYGYTF.

The chain carries TRBV10-3 and TRBJ2-1; the match to TRBD2 covers 8 bases. The V and J ends lost 11 bases and 9 bases, in that order; junction bases with no gene match: 15. Germline V lookup: CDR1 ENHRY, CDR2 SYGVKD. The CDR3 has 14 residues. The CDR3 sequence is CASHKTGAGGEQFF. The CDR3 coding sequence is TGTGCCTCACACAAGACGGGGGCGGGGGGTGAGCAGTTCTTC.

The chain links TRBV6-1 to TRBJ2-1; possible D gene TRBD2, 5 bases. This CDR3 spans 12 amino acids. The germline V gene encodes CDR1 MNHNS and CDR2 SASEGT. The CDR3 bases are TGTGTAGGCCGCGGGCTCTACAATGAGCAGTTCTTC. Translating it yields CVGRGLYNEQFF.

The rearrangement joins TRBV19 to TRBJ2-5, with 7 bases aligning to TRBD1. Germline lookup yields CDR1 LNHDA and CDR2 SQIVND (reference sequence). The trim removed 5 bases at V and 4 bases at J, leaving 4 bases unmatched. The CDR3 loop spans 13 amino acids. In DNA, the CDR3 is TGTGCCAGTAGTCGGGACAGAGGAGAGACCCAGTACTTC. This translates into CASSRDRGETQYF.

This chain connects TRBV5-1 to TRBJ1-1; D not certain. The length of the CDR3 is 13 residues. The ends were cut back, 1 base at V and 2 bases at J, with 6 bases in the middle. Per the germline V gene, CDR1 is SGHRS and CDR2 is YFSETQ. This CDR3 is CASSLPPNTEAFF. CDR3 sequence (DNA): TGCGCCAGCAGCTTGCCCCCTAACACTGAAGCTTTCTTT.

The chain employs TRBV10-3 and TRBJ2-5; 9 nucleotides match TRBD1. This CDR3 spans 16 amino acids. Losses at the gene ends were 0 bases for V and 2 bases for J; bases not matched to a gene: 4. Germline V gives CDR1 ENHRY, CDR2 SYGVKD. CDR3 loop: CAISESRTGAQETQYF. The CDR3 DNA is TGTGCCATCAGTGAGTCCCGGACAGGGGCTCAAGAGACCCAGTACTTC.

This chain uses TRBV30 with TRBJ1-3; D not resolved. V lost 0 bases, J lost 0 bases, and 6 bases lay in between. From germline, CDR1 is GTSNPN and CDR2 SVGIG (reference sequence). The CDR3 spans 14 residues. The CDR3 region is CAWSVSHSGNTIYF. CDR3 DNA: TGTGCCTGGAGTGTATCCCACTCTGGAAACACCATATATTTT.

The chain couples TRBV6-1 to TRBJ1-1; no reliable D call. The length of the CDR3 is 14 residues. V gave up 4 bases and J gave up 8 bases, with 17 bases separating them. CDR1 MNHNS and CDR2 SASEGT come from the germline V gene. The CDR3 region is CASSASYNGGEAFF. CDR3 DNA: TGTGCCAGCAGTGCATCATATAACGGAGGCGAAGCTTTCTTT.

This rearrangement joins TRBV5-6 to TRBJ1-1; TRBD1 is a possible D gene (5 bases). Trimming shortened V by 6 bases and J by 9 bases, and 18 bases separated the two germline ends. CDR3 length: 13 amino acids. Germline V gene data show CDR1 as SGHDT and CDR2 as YYEEEE. The CDR3 protein is CASNGGVRGKAFF. CDR3 sequence (DNA): TGTGCCAGCAACGGGGGGGTCCGAGGAAAAGCTTTCTTT.

The chain couples TRBV4-1 to TRBJ2-1; 14 bases fit TRBD2. The J segment lost 8 bases and the V segment lost 4 bases, leaving 10 bases of the junction unmatched. Germline values: CDR1 MGHRA, CDR2 YSYEKL. CDR3 length equals 17 residues. Written as DNA, the CDR3 is TGCGCCAGCAGCCGATTCTCGGGGACTAGCGGGAGCGATGAGCAGTTCTTC. As protein: CASSRFSGTSGSDEQFF.

The J gene is TRBJ2-1, the V gene TRBV7-2; 8 nucleotides line up with TRBD2. V lost 4 bases, J lost 9 bases, and 8 bases stayed unmatched. In germline, CDR1 is SGHTA, CDR2 FQGNSA. The CDR3 is 14 amino acids. As DNA, the CDR3 is TGTGCCAGCAGCTCCGGGACTAGAATAGGTGAGCAGTTCTTC. It yields the protein CASSSGTRIGEQFF.

This clone appeared a single time. This chain uses TRBV11-1 with TRBJ1-4; D is perhaps TRBD1 (5 bases). The CDR3 contains 16 residues. Germline assignment: CDR1 SGHAT and CDR2 FQDESV (reference sequence). V lost 0 bases and J lost 3, with 11 bases in between. CDR3 nucleotide sequence: TGTGCCAGCAGCTTAGCCGGGGGACGGTCTAATGAAAAACTGTTTTTT. Protein: CASSLAGGRSNEKLFF.

The J gene is TRBJ2-5, the V gene TRBV11-3; D unclear. Trimming shortened V by 3 bases and J by 4 bases, and 9 bases separated the two germline ends. This CDR3 is 13 amino acids long. Germline CDR1 and CDR2: SGHNT and YENEEA. CDR3 nucleotides: TGTGCCAGCAGCTTGTCCCTTCTAGAGACCCAGTACTTC. This gives the protein CASSLSLLETQYF.

The chain uses TRBV19 and TRBJ2-1; D unclear. In germline, CDR1 is LNHDA, CDR2 SQIVND (reference sequence). V dropped 8 bases and J dropped 8 bases, with 4 bases sitting between them. This CDR3 region has 9 residues. In nucleotides, the CDR3 is TGTGCCAGTGGGCATGAGCAGTTCTTC. Translated, it gives CASGHEQFF.

This clone was seen more than once but under ten times. This sequence joins TRBV5-4 and TRBJ2-3; tentative D call: TRBD2 (6 bases). The CDR3 has 16 amino acids. The germline gives CDR1 SGHNT, CDR2 YYREEE (reference sequence). V shed 0 bases and J shed 5 bases, with 16 bases lying between them. Here the CDR3 reads CASSLGGGRRGDTQYF. The CDR3 DNA follows: TGTGCCAGCAGCTTGGGGGGTGGGAGGAGGGGAGATACGCAGTATTTT.

The chain recombines TRBV11-2 with TRBJ2-1; 14 bases align to TRBD2. Germline assignment: CDR1 SGHAT and CDR2 FQNNGV. The CDR3 extends over 18 amino acids. Losses at the gene ends were 2 bases for V and 3 bases for J; bases not matched to a gene: 6. The CDR3 DNA follows: TGTGCCAGCAGCTTACCCGGACTAGCGGGAGGAAACTACAATGAGCAGTTCTTC. Translation gives CASSLPGLAGGNYNEQFF.

This chain connects TRBV30 to TRBJ2-1, with 10 bases identical to TRBD2. Germline values: CDR1 GTSNPN, CDR2 SVGIG (reference sequence). The CDR3 sequence is 12 residues long. V lost 8 bases and J lost 7; bases outside the gene matches: 5. The CDR3 loop is CARLAGRNEQFF. CDR3 DNA sequence: TGTGCCAGACTAGCGGGTAGAAATGAGCAGTTCTTC. Looking up the rest from reference TRBV30 and TRBJ2-1 gives the full variable domain: SQTIHQWPATLVQPVGSPLSLECTVEGTSNPNLYWYRQAAGRGLQLLFYSVGIGQISSEVPQNLSASRPQDRQFILSSKKLLLSDSGFYLCARLAGRNEQFFGPGTRLTVL.

The chain carries TRBV7-4 and TRBJ2-5; 11 positions match TRBD1. The CDR3 is made up of 15 amino acids. Germline-derived CDR1 and CDR2 are SGHVT and SQSDAQ. V dropped 5 bases and J dropped 5; count of bases not matched to a gene: 7. The CDR3 protein is CASSVPGQGEETQYF. The CDR3 DNA follows: TGTGCCAGCAGCGTACCGGGACAGGGGGAGGAGACCCAGTACTTC.

The genes are TRBV5-1 and TRBJ2-5; 8 bases agree with TRBD2. The junction had 7 bases not matched to a gene; V was cut back by 4 bases and J by 2 bases. Germline V gives CDR1 SGHRS, CDR2 YFSETQ. This CDR3 comprises 15 residues. CDR3 loop: CASSPSGSWQETQYF. CDR3 sequence (DNA): TGCGCCAGCAGCCCGAGCGGGAGTTGGCAAGAGACCCAGTACTTC.

The V and J genes are TRBV14 and TRBJ2-5; 8 positions match TRBD1. V lost 5 bases and J lost 4; bases outside the gene matches: 6. CDR1 SGHDN and CDR2 FVKESK come from the germline V gene. This CDR3 is 14 amino acids long. The CDR3 is CASSGIQGAETQYF. The CDR3 DNA reads as TGTGCCAGCAGCGGAATTCAGGGGGCAGAGACCCAGTACTTC. The full variable domain, with the rest looked up from reference TRBV14 and TRBJ2-5, is EAGVTQFPSHSVIEKGQTVTLRCDPISGHDNLYWYRRVMGKEIKFLLHFVKESKQDESGMPNNRFLAERTGGTYSTLKVQPAELEDSGVYFCASSGIQGAETQYFGPGTRLLVL.

V and J are TRBV11-2 and TRBJ2-7, with 9 bases that match TRBD2. V was clipped by 1 base and J by 3 bases; unmatched bases: 4. Germline CDR1 reads SGHAT; CDR2 reads FQNNGV. The CDR3 has 15 residues. CDR3 sequence reads: CASSLGTSVNYEQYF. For the CDR3, the DNA is TGTGCCAGCAGCTTAGGGACTAGCGTTAACTACGAGCAGTACTTC.

This clone was picked up one time. V and J are TRBV6-6 and TRBJ2-1; 14 bases match TRBD2. The trim removed 6 bases at V and 8 bases at J, leaving 9 bases unmatched. Germline loops: CDR1 MNHNY, CDR2 SVGAGI (reference sequence). The CDR3 sequence is 16 residues long. CDR3 sequence: CASSRRLAGGWDEQFF. In DNA form, the CDR3 reads TGTGCCAGCAGCCGTCGACTAGCGGGAGGGTGGGATGAGCAGTTCTTC.

This chain connects TRBV7-9 to TRBJ1-4, with 9 positions matching TRBD1. The CDR3 contains 14 residues. Trimming cost V 5 bases and J 4 bases; bases outside gene matches: 2. Germline assignment: CDR1 SEHNR and CDR2 FQNEAQ (reference sequence). The DNA of the CDR3 is TGTGCCAGCAGCCAGGGACAGGGTAATGAAAAACTGTTTTTT. This codes for CASSQGQGNEKLFF.

On this clone itself: The CDR3 does not close with the conserved phenylalanine or tryptophan, likely indicating a read error. The V and J genes are TRBV7-3 and TRBJ2-2, with D perhaps TRBD1 or TRBD2 (6 bases each). CDR3 size: 17 residues. Trimming cost V 4 bases and J 1 base, with 16 bases left between them. CDR1 and CDR2 (germline): SGHTA, FQGTGA. The CDR3 DNA sequence: TGTGCCAGCAGCTCCTGGGGGGAGACAGGGAACACCGGGGAGCTGTTTGTT. Its translation: CASSSWGETGNTGELFV.

The table lists this clone with a count of one. The rearrangement links TRBV7-8 to TRBJ1-2, with a tentative D call TRBD1 (6 bases). Per germline, CDR1 SGHVS and CDR2 FQNEAQ. The V gene lost 6 bases and the J gene lost 1 base, with 15 bases spanning the gap. The CDR3 runs 15 residues. The CDR3 loop is CASSSRTDNNYGYTF. The CDR3 DNA reads as TGTGCCAGCAGTTCTCGGACAGATAATAACTATGGCTACACCTTC.

The rearrangement uses TRBV18 and TRBJ2-7; 10 nucleotides line up with TRBD1. This CDR3 is built from 15 residues. V lost 5 bases to trimming and J lost 4 bases; unmatched junction nucleotides: 8. The germline CDR1 and CDR2 sequences are KGHSH and LQKENI. The CDR3 sequence is CASSDGQGGRYEQYF. The CDR3 nucleotides read TGTGCCAGCTCAGACGGACAGGGGGGAAGGTACGAGCAGTACTTC.

The chain carries TRBV21-1 and TRBJ2-2; the table gives TRBD1 as D, unverified against the DNA. TRBV21-1 is shown as a pseudogene. There are 16 residues in the CDR3. CDR3 nucleotide sequence: TGTGCCAGCAGCCAGGGTACTACCGGCCACACCGGGGAGCTGTTTTTT. Encoded protein: CASSQGTTGHTGELFF.

The rearrangement joins TRBV5-1 to TRBJ2-3, with 9 positions matching TRBD2. Germline V gene sequence: CDR1 SGHRS, CDR2 YFSETQ. The CDR3 covers 15 residues. Germline trimming cut 3 bases from V and 1 base from J; bases unmatched to any gene: 3. CDR3 nucleotides: TGCGCCAGCAGCTCTAGCGGGGTAGGCACAGATACGCAGTATTTT. Translated: CASSSSGVGTDTQYF.